This paragraph reports one T cell receptor beta chain. Its antigen is not identified. MiXCR, applied by TCRdb to the 5' RACE reads, yields one record per CDR3 protein. The sample has fewer than 400,000 distinct CDR3 sequences, roughly 10% seen once. This sample stems from a study of T cells after yellow fever vaccination. For the study at large: It was SMART-Seq v4 Ultra Low Input that prepared the fractions with low cell numbers.

This CDR3 has 15 amino acids. CDR1 DFQATT and CDR2 SNEGSKA come from the germline V gene (reference sequence). Trimming took off 3 bases at V and 0 bases at J, with 15 bases between the two ends. Study-level results: After the booster, 96% of CD4 and about nine tenths of CD8 primary-response clones were re-detected. Although the secondary response was weaker, it peaked faster, at day 5 versus 15.

This receptor was obtained from a man between 18 and 29 years old who received the YFV17D yellow fever vaccine. The source material was CD4+ T cells sorted from PBMCs, sampled 45 days after the yellow fever booster vaccination. This rearrangement joins TRBV20-1 to TRBJ2-7, with D possibly TRBD1 on 6 matching bases. As DNA, the CDR3 is TGCAGTGCTAGCCTAACAGGGCACAACTCCTACGAGCAGTACTTC. Residues: CSASLTGHNSYEQYF.